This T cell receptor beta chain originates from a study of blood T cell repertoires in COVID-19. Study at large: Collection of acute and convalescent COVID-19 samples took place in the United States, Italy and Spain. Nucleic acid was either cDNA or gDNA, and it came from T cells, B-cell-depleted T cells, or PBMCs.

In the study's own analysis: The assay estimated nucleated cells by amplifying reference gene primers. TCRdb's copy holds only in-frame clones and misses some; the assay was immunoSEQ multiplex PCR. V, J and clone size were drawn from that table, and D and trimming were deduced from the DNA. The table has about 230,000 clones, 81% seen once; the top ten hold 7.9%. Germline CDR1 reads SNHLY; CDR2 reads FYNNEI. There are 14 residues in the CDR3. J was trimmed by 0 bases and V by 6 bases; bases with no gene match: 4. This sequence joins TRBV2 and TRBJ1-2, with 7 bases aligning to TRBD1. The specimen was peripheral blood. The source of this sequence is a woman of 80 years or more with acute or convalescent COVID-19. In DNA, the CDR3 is TGTGCCAGCAGAACAGGGGCGGCTAACTATGGCTACACCTTC. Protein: CASRTGAANYGYTF.